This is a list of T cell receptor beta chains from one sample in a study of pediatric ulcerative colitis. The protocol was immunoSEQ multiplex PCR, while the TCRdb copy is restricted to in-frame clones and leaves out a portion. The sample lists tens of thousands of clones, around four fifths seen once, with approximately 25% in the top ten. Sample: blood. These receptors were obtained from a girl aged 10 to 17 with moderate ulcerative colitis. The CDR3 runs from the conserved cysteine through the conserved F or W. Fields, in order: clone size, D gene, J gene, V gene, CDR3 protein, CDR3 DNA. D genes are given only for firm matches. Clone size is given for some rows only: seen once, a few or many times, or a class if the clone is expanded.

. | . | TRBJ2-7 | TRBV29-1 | CSVEDSSVTYEQYF | TGCAGCGTTGAAGATTCGTCGGTCACCTACGAGCAGTACTTC
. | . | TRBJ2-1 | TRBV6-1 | CASSAVRNEQFF | TGTGCCAGCAGTGCCGTTCGGAATGAGCAGTTCTTC
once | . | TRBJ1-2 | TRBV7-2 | CASSLAIRDYGYTF | TGTGCCAGCAGCTTAGCTATCAGGGATTATGGCTACACCTTC
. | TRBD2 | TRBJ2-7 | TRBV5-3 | CARSLSPLAGGRYEQYF | TGTGCCAGAAGCTTGTCCCCACTAGCGGGGGGAAGGTACGAGCAGTACTTC
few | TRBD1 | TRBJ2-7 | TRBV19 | CASSITDRGEQYF | TGTGCCAGTAGTATTACCGACAGGGGCGAGCAGTACTTC
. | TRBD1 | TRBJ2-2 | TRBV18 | CASSPIGVLLQGITGELFF | TGTGCCAGCTCACCCATTGGAGTACTGTTACAGGGGATCACCGGGGAGCTGTTTTTT
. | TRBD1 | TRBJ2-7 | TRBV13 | CASSPQTGGYEQYF | TGTGCCAGCAGCCCACAGACAGGGGGCTACGAGCAGTACTTC
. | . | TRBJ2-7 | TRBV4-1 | CASSIVADYEQYF | TGCGCCAGCAGTATAGTAGCAGACTACGAGCAGTACTTC
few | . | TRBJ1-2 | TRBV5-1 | CLSQANYGYTF | TGCCTTTCACAGGCCAACTATGGCTACACCTTC
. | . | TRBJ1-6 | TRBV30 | CAWSIVGGLRSPLHF | TGTGCCTGGAGCATAGTGGGGGGGCTAAGGTCACCCCTCCACTTT
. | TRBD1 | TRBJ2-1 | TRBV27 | CASSPAIGDRVNFF | TGTGCCAGCAGTCCCGCTATAGGGGACAGGGTAAATTTCTTC
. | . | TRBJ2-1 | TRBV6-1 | CASSDGGGWAARRGQFF | TGTGCCAGCAGTGACGGTGGAGGATGGGCCGCCCGGCGGGGGCAGTTCTTC
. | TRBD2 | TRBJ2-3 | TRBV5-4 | CASSLGASGYLTDTQYF | TGTGCCAGCAGCTTGGGAGCTAGCGGGTATCTAACAGATACGCAGTATTTT
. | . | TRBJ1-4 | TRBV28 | CASNSRDATNEKLFF | TGTGCCAGCAATTCCAGGGATGCAACTAATGAAAAACTGTTTTTT